The source of this T cell receptor (beta chain) is a study of vaccination effects on CD4 cells after COVID-19. The wider study: Post-vaccine sample collection fell at a median of 72 days after the second dose.

The germline V gene has CDR1 ENHRY and CDR2 SYGVKD. V gave up 7 bases and J gave up 0 bases, with 13 bases separating them. The CDR3 loop spans 15 amino acids. In the case of this clone: What it binds is not known.

ViraFEST expansion of antigen-specific CD4+ T cells with viral peptide pools preceded sequencing. Subsequent to a culture period of less than twelve days, CD4+ T cells were isolated. All participants had two doses of either the BNT162b2 or mRNA-1273 vaccine. Supplemented with around 11 IU/ml IL-2 and 10 ug/ml peptides, roughly 2 million PBMC per well were kept in culture. Using immunoSEQ multiplex PCR, the repertoire was profiled, and TCRdb retains in-frame clones only, with some absent. The table includes approximately 30,000 clones, 55% to 70% detected once. General observations from the study: Convalescent patients were scarce, and early post-infection timepoints were absent. Infection-derived and vaccine-derived clones contracted markedly late after vaccination.

The rearrangement links TRBV10-3 to TRBJ2-1; the D is unclear. The origin of this receptor is a human donor who received a COVID-19 vaccine. The specimen comprised CD4+ T cells from PBMCs cultured with SARS-CoV-2 spike peptides, sampled after COVID-19 vaccination. DNA for the CDR3: TGTGCCATCAAGACCGACCTTAGCTCCTACAATGAGCAGTTCTTC. Residues: CAIKTDLSSYNEQFF.